The table lists the clone carrying this T cell receptor beta chain with a few counts. The data are from a study of response to subunit inactivated influenza vaccine. Each CDR3 protein is one row after TCRdb ran MiXCR on the RT-PCR reads. The sample contains roughly 650,000 distinct CDR3 sequences, approximately 15% of which appear only once. The clonotype comes from a man aged 50 or older who received an inactivated influenza vaccine. The sample in question was PBMCs from blood, obtained less than 15 days before vaccination.

The DNA of the CDR3 is TGTGCCAGCAGCCAGGATCCCAGGGGTGGCAATCAGCCCCAGCATTTT. It specifies CASSQDPRGGNQPQHF. This chain connects TRBV4-2 to TRBJ1-5, with TRBD1 as a possible D gene (6 bases). Germline loops: CDR1 LGHNA, CDR2 YNFKEQ. V was trimmed by 3 bases and J by 2 bases, leaving 14 bases between them. The CDR3 covers 16 residues.